This T cell receptor beta chain was captured by sequencing in a study of sequential checkpoint blockade in melanoma. Study-level background: Patients were randomized 1:1 to nivolumab-then-ipilimumab or ipilimumab-then-nivolumab first-line. Maintenance nivolumab came after either treatment sequence.

The CDR3 has 16 amino acids. The germline gives CDR1 SGHKS, CDR2 YYEKEE (reference sequence). V lost 0 bases and J 4 bases, leaving 17 bases between the germline ends. Here immunoSEQ multiplex PCR was the method, and the copy in TCRdb shows in-frame clones only, minus some. This table holds more than 11,000 clones, over 50% found once. Treatment meaning: randomized to nivolumab then ipilimumab (arm A) or the reverse (arm B). DNA-damaging chemotherapy had not been given to any patient beforehand. From thawed PBMCs, live CD3+CD8+ cells negative for CD19 and CD56 were sorted. This sequence originates from a human donor with melanoma. Material: CD8+ T cells sorted from blood (inferred from file names), obtained from a patient given nivolumab and ipilimumab in sequence. The gene calls are TRBV5-5 and TRBJ2-7, with D perhaps TRBD2 (6 bases). As DNA, the CDR3 is TGTGCCAGCAGCTTGGTGTTTGGGCTGGGGGGTTACGAGCAGTACTTC. This codes for CASSLVFGLGGYEQYF.